A single sample is the source of the 14 T cell receptor beta chains below, sequenced in a study of blood T cell repertoires in COVID-19. The data were produced by immunoSEQ multiplex PCR, yet TCRdb's version contains in-frame clones alone and is incomplete. In the table there are about 100,000 clones, roughly 92% of which are singletons. The specimen sequenced was peripheral blood. The receptors shown here come from a man in his sixties or seventies with acute or convalescent COVID-19.

This chain links TRBV12-5 with TRBJ1-1; 9 positions match TRBD1. The J segment lost 3 bases and the V segment lost 5 bases, leaving 4 bases of the junction unmatched. The CDR3 contains 14 residues. Germline V CDR1 and CDR2: LGHNT, FRNRAP. Written as DNA, the CDR3 is TGTGCTAGTGGTCCACAGGGGGCGGACACTGAAGCTTTCTTT. Residues: CASGPQGADTEAFF.

This chain uses TRBV7-9 with TRBJ2-7; perhaps TRBD2 as D (5 bases). V lost 5 bases to trimming and J lost 4 bases, with 9 bases between them. The CDR3 is 12 residues long. Germline values: CDR1 SEHNR, CDR2 FQNEAQ (reference sequence). CDR3 nucleotide sequence: TGTGCCAGCAGCCCTAGCATATACGAGCAGTACTTC. It is translated as CASSPSIYEQYF.

J is TRBJ2-3 and V is TRBV3-1 (or the pseudogene TRBV3-2), with TRBD2 matching 8 bases. There are 15 residues in the CDR3. The V segment lost 5 bases and the J segment 3 bases; nucleotides outside the gene matches: 7. Germline V gene lookup returns CDR1 LGHDT and CDR2 YNNKEL (reference sequence). CDR3 loop: CASSFAGGGTDTQYF. The CDR3 nucleotides read TGTGCCAGCAGCTTCGCGGGGGGAGGTACAGATACGCAGTATTTT.

The chain joins TRBV29-1 to TRBJ2-5; tentative D call: TRBD1 (6 bases). Trimming cost V 6 bases and J 3 bases, with 17 bases left between them. The CDR3 loop spans 14 amino acids. Germline V lookup: CDR1 SQVTM, CDR2 ANQGSEA. The CDR3 spells CSVLFTGLKETQYF. The CDR3 region has the DNA TGCAGCGTCCTGTTCACAGGGCTCAAAGAGACCCAGTACTTC.

The chain carries TRBV7-8 and TRBJ2-7; D not certain. CDR1 is SGHVS, CDR2 FQNEAQ, per germline. This CDR3 spans 14 amino acids. The ends were cut back, 3 bases at V and 2 bases at J, with 11 bases in the middle. CDR3 sequence (DNA): TGTGCCAGCAGCTTTACAGACGAAACCTACGAGCAGTACTTC. Amino acids: CASSFTDETYEQYF.

This clone has just one count. This sequence joins TRBV28 and TRBJ2-1, with 10 bases that match TRBD2. Germline-derived CDR1 and CDR2 are MDHEN and SYDVKM. Losses at the gene ends were 4 bases for V and 7 bases for J; bases not matched to a gene: 7. The CDR3 extends over 15 amino acids. CDR3 loop: CASSSLAGGRNEQFF. CDR3 sequence (DNA): TGTGCCAGCAGTTCCTTAGCGGGAGGTAGGAATGAGCAGTTCTTC.

V usage is TRBV5-1 and J usage is TRBJ1-5; 7 bases are shared with TRBD1. The CDR3 extends over 15 amino acids. Germline V gives CDR1 SGHRS, CDR2 YFSETQ. J was trimmed by 7 bases and V by 0 bases; bases with no gene match: 7. Here the CDR3 DNA reads TGCGCCAGCAGCTTGGCCATGACAGGGTGGCAGCCCCAGCATTTT. It is translated as CASSLAMTGWQPQHF.

The J gene is TRBJ1-1, the V gene TRBV30; the D gene is possibly TRBD1 (6 bases). Between the trimmed V and J ends, which lost 2 bases and 8 bases, there was a span of 12 bases. The CDR3 totals 12 residues. Germline-derived CDR1 and CDR2 are GTSNPN and SVGIG (reference sequence). CDR3 nucleotide sequence: TGTGCCTGGAGTTTGGGGGCAGGGGAAGCTTTCTTT. It yields the protein CAWSLGAGEAFF.

This clone was picked up one time. The rearrangement joins TRBV9 to TRBJ2-1; 10 nucleotides agree with TRBD2. Germline CDR1 is SGDLS and CDR2 is YYNGEE. V gave up 4 bases and J gave up 0 bases; unmatched junction bases: 7. CDR3 length equals 17 residues. The CDR3 DNA reads as TGTGCCAGCAGCCCCCTTGGACTAGCGGACTCCTACAATGAGCAGTTCTTC. The encoded protein is CASSPLGLADSYNEQFF.

V is TRBV5-5 and J is TRBJ2-7, with 9 nucleotides matching TRBD2. Germline V lookup: CDR1 SGHKS, CDR2 YYEKEE (reference sequence). V lost 4 bases and J lost 5; bases outside the gene matches: 13. This CDR3 region has 16 residues. The CDR3 spells CASSKHGVAGVDEQYF. DNA of the CDR3: TGTGCCAGCAGCAAACATGGGGTAGCGGGAGTGGACGAGCAGTACTTC.

The chain couples TRBV12-5 to TRBJ2-5; 8 positions match TRBD2. From germline, CDR1 is LGHNT and CDR2 FRNRAP. The CDR3 contains 18 residues. The V segment lost 7 bases and the J segment 4 bases; nucleotides outside the gene matches: 20. The CDR3: CASALYLTSGGPSETQYF. The CDR3 DNA reads as TGTGCTAGTGCCCTTTACCTTACTAGCGGAGGTCCGTCAGAGACCCAGTACTTC.

The rearrangement uses TRBV24-1 and TRBJ2-1; TRBD2 agrees at 8 bases. This CDR3 region has 16 residues. V lost 2 bases to trimming and J lost 0 bases; unmatched junction nucleotides: 2. Looked up from germline, CDR1 is KGHDR and CDR2 is SFDVKD. CDR3 DNA sequence: TGTGCCACCAGTGATTCGCTAGCGGGCTCCTACAATGAGCAGTTCTTC. Translation: CATSDSLAGSYNEQFF.

The chain couples TRBV2 to TRBJ2-7; D is uncertain. Trimming cost V 6 bases and J 6 bases, with 9 bases left between them. The CDR3 contains 11 residues. Per the germline V gene, CDR1 is SNHLY and CDR2 is FYNNEI. The CDR3 region is CASRIGGEQYF. CDR3 bases: TGTGCCAGCAGGATTGGCGGCGAGCAGTACTTC.

The chain recombines TRBV3-1 (or the pseudogene TRBV3-2) with TRBJ1-2; no reliable D call. V was trimmed by 4 bases and J by 0 bases, leaving 21 bases between them. The CDR3 is made up of 18 amino acids. The germline V gene has CDR1 LGHDT and CDR2 YNNKEL (reference sequence). The DNA of the CDR3 is TGTGCCAGCAGCCCCCCGGCAGCGGGAAGGGTCTCTAACTATGGCTACACCTTC. Its translation: CASSPPAAGRVSNYGYTF.